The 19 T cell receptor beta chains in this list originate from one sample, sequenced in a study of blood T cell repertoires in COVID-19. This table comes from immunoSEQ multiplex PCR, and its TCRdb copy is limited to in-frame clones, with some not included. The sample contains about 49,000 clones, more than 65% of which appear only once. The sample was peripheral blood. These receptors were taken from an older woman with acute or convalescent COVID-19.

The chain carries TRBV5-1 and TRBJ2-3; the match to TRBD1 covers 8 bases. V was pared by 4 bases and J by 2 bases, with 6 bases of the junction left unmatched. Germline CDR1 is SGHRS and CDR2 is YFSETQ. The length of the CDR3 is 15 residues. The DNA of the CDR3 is TGCGCCAGCAGCGCGACAGGGGAGCCCACAGATACGCAGTATTTT. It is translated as CASSATGEPTDTQYF.

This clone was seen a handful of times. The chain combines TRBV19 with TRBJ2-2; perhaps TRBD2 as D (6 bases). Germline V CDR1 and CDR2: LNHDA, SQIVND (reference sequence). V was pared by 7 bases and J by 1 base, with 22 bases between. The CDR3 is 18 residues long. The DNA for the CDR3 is TGTGCCAGTACCAACCCCCTTAGACTAGGCGGGAACACCGGGGAGCTGTTTTTT. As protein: CASTNPLRLGGNTGELFF.

The CDR3 DNA reads TGTGCCAGCAGCGCGCGGGGGCCGTCCGGTACCGGGGAGCTGTTTTTT. Translated: CASSARGPSGTGELFF. The chain links TRBV9 to TRBJ2-2, with D perhaps matching TRBD2 (7 bases). Between the trimmed V and J ends, which lost 3 bases and 5 bases, there was a span of 17 bases. The CDR3 is made up of 16 amino acids. Germline CDR1 and CDR2: SGDLS and YYNGEE.

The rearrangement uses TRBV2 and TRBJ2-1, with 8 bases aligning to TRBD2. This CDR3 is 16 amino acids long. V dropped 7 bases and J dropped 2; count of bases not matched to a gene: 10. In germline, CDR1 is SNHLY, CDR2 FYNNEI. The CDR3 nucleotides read TGTGCCAGCACCTTATTTGGTAGCGGGACCTACAATGAGCAGTTCTTC. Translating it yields CASTLFGSGTYNEQFF.

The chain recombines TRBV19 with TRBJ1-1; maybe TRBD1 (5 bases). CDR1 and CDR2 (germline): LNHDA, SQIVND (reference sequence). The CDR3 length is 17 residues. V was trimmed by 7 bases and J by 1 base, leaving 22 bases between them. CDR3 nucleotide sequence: TGTGCCAGTACCTATCGCAGGGATGTCGGCCCGAACACTGAAGCTTTCTTT. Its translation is CASTYRRDVGPNTEAFF.

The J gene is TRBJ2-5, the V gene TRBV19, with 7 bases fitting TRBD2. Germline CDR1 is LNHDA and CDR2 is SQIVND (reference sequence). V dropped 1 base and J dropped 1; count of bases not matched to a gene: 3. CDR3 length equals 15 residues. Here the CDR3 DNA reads TGTGCCAGTAGTATAGGCACGGGGGGCCAAGAGACCCAGTACTTC. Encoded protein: CASSIGTGGQETQYF. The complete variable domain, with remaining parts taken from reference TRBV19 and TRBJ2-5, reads DGGITQSPKYLFRKEGQNVTLSCEQNLNHDAMYWYRQDPGQGLRLIYYSQIVNDFQKGDIAEGYSVSREKKESFPLTVTSAQKNPTAFYLCASSIGTGGQETQYFGPGTRLLVL.

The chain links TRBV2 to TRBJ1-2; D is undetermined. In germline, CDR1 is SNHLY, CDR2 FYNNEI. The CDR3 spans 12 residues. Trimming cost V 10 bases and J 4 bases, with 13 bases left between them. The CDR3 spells CANRRAPYGYTF. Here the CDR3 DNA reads TGTGCCAATAGAAGAGCCCCCTATGGCTACACCTTC.

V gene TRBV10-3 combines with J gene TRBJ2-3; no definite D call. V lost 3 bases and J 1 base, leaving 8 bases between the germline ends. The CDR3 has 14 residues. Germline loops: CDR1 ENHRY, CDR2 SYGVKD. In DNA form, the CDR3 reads TGTGCCATCAGTGACTTGCAGGGCACAGATACGCAGTATTTT. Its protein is CAISDLQGTDTQYF.

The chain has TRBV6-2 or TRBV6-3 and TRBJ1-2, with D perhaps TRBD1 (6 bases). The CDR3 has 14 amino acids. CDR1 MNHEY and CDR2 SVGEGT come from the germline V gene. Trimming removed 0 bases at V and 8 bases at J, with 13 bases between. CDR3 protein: CASSYSSGAGGYTF. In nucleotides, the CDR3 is TGTGCCAGCAGTTACTCATCAGGGGCGGGCGGCTACACCTTC.

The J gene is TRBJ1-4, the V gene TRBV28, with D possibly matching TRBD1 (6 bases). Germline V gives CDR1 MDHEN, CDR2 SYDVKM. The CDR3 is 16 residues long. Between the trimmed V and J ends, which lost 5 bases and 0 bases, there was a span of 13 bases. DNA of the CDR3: TGTGCCAGCAGTCGCGATGCAGGGGCAACTAATGAAAAACTGTTTTTT. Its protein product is CASSRDAGATNEKLFF.

The CDR3 region is CASSIAQNTEAFF. As DNA, the CDR3 is TGTGCCAGTAGTATAGCACAGAACACTGAAGCTTTCTTT. V gene TRBV19 combines with J gene TRBJ1-1; D is ambiguous. The ends were cut back, 1 base at V and 1 base at J, with 4 bases in the middle. The CDR3 consists of 13 residues. Germline V lookup: CDR1 LNHDA, CDR2 SQIVND (reference sequence). The full variable domain, rest sourced from reference TRBV19 and TRBJ1-1, is DGGITQSPKYLFRKEGQNVTLSCEQNLNHDAMYWYRQDPGQGLRLIYYSQIVNDFQKGDIAEGYSVSREKKESFPLTVTSAQKNPTAFYLCASSIAQNTEAFFGQGTRLTVV.

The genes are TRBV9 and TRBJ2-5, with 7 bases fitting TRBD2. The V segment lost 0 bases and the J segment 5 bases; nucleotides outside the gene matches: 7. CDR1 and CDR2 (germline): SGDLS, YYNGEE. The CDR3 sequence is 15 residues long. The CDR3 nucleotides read TGTGCCAGCAGCGTAGCCGGACTAGAGGGGGAGACCCAGTACTTC. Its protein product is CASSVAGLEGETQYF. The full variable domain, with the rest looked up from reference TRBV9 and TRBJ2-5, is DSGVTQTPKHLITATGQRVTLRCSPRSGDLSVYWYQQSLDQGLQFLIQYYNGEERAKGNILERFSAQQFPDLHSELNLSSLELGDSALYFCASSVAGLEGETQYFGPGTRLLVL.

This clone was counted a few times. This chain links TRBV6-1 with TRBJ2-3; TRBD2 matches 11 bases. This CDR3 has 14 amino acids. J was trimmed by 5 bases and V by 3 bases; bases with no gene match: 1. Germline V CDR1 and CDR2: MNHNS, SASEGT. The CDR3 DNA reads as TGTGCCAGCAGTGAGACTAGCGGGGTAGATACGCAGTATTTT. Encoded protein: CASSETSGVDTQYF.

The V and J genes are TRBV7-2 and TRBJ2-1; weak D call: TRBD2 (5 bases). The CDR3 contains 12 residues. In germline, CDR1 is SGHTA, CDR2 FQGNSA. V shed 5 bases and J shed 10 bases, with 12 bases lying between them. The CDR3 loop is CASSPSTGEQFF. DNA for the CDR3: TGTGCCAGCAGCCCGAGCACGGGGGAGCAGTTCTTC. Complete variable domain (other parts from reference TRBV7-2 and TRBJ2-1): GAGVSQSPSNKVTEKGKDVELRCDPISGHTALYWYRQSLGQGLEFLIYFQGNSAPDKSGLPSDRFSAERTGGSVSTLTIQRTQQEDSAVYLCASSPSTGEQFFGPGTRLTVL.

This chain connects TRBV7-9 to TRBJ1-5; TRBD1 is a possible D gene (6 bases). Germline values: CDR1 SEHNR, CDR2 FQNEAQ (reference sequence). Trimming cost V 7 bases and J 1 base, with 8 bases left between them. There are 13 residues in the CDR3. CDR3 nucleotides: TGTGCCAGCACCACAGGGAGCAATCAGCCCCAGCATTTT. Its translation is CASTTGSNQPQHF.

The CDR3: CASSFDRVSDTQYF. CDR3 DNA: TGTGCCAGCAGTTTCGACAGGGTGTCAGATACGCAGTATTTT. The chain employs TRBV6-5 and TRBJ2-3; 7 bases line up with TRBD1. This CDR3 contains 14 residues. With V trimmed by 4 bases and J by 4 bases, 5 bases remained unmatched. The germline V gene encodes CDR1 MNHEY and CDR2 SVGAGI.

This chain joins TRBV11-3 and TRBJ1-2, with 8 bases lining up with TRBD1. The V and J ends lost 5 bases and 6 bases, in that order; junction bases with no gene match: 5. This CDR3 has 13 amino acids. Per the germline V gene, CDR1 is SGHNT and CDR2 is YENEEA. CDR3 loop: CASSKTGVDGYTF. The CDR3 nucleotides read TGTGCCAGCAGCAAGACAGGGGTCGATGGCTACACCTTC.

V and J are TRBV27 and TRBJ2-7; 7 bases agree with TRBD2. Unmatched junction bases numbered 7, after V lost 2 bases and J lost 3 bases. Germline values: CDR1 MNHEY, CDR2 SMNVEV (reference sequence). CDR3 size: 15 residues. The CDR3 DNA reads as TGTGCCAGCAGTTTACGTTCTAGCGGAAGCTACGAGCAGTACTTC. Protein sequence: CASSLRSSGSYEQYF.

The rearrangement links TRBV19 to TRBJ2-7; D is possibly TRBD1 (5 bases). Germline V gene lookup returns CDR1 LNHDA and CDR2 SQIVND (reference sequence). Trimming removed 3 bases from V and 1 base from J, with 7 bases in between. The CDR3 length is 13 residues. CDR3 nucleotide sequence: TGTGCCAGTAGTATCCAGGGTTCCTACGAGCAGTACTTC. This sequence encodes CASSIQGSYEQYF.